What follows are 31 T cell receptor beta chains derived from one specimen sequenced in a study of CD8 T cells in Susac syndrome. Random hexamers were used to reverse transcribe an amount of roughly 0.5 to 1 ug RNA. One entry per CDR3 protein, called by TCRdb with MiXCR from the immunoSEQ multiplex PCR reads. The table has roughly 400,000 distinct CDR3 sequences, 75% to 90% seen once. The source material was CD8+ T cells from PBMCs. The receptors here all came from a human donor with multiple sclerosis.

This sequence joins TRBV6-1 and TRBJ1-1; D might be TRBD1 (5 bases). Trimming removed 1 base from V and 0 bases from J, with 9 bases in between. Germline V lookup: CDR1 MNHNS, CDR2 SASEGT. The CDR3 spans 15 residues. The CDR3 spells CASSEGKGLNTEAFF. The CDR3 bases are TGTGCCAGCAGTGAAGGTAAGGGGCTGAACACTGAAGCTTTCTTT.

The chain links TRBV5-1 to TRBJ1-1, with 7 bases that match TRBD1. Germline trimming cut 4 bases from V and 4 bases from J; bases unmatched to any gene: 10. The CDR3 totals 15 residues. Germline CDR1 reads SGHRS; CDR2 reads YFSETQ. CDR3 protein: CASSLRQGWSTEAFF. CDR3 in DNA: TGCGCCAGCAGCCTTCGACAGGGATGGAGCACTGAAGCTTTCTTT.

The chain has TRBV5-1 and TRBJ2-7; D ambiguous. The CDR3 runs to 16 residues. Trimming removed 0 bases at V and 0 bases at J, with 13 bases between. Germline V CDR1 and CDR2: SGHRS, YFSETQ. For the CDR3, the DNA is TGCGCCAGCAGCTTGGCGGGTTCACCTAGCTCCTACGAGCAGTACTTC. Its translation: CASSLAGSPSSYEQYF.

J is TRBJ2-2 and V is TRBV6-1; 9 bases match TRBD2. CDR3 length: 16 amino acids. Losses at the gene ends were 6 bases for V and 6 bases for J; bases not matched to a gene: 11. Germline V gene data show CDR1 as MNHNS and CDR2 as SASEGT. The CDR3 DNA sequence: TGTGCCAGCAGCCCCATAGCGGGGGAGGGTCCCGGGGAGCTGTTTTTT. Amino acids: CASSPIAGEGPGELFF.

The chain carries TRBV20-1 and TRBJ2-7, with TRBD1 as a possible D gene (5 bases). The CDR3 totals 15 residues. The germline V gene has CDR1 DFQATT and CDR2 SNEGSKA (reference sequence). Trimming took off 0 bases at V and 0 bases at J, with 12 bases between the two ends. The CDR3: CSARDQGGVSYEQYF. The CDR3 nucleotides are TGCAGTGCTAGAGATCAGGGCGGCGTCTCCTACGAGCAGTACTTC.

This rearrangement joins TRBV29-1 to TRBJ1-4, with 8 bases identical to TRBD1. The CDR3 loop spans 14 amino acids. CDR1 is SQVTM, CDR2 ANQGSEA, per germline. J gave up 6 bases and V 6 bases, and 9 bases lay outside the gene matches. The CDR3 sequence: CSVDPGGSDEKLFF. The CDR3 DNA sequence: TGCAGCGTAGACCCAGGGGGCAGTGATGAAAAACTGTTTTTT.

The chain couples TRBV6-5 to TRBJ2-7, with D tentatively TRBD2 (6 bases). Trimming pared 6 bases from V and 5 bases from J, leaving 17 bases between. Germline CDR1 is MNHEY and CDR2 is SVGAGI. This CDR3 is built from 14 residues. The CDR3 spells CASSPTGTSNEQYF. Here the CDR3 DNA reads TGTGCCAGCAGCCCCACCGGGACTTCCAACGAGCAGTACTTC.

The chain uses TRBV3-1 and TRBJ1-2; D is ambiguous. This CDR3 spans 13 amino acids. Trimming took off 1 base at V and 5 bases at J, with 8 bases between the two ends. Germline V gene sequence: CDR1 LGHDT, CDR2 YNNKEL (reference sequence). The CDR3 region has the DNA TGTGCCAGCAGCCAAGGACGGCCTTATGGCTACACCTTC. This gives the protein CASSQGRPYGYTF.

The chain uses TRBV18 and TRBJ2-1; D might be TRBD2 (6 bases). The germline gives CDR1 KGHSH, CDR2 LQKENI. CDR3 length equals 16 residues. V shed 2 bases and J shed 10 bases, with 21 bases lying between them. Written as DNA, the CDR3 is TGTGCCAGCTCACCATTATCGGGACTCTCCCATAAAGAGCAGTTCTTC. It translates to CASSPLSGLSHKEQFF.

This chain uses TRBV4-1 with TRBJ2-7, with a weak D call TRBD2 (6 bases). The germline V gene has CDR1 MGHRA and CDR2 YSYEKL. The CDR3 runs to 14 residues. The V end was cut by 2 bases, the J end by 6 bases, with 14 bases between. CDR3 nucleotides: TGCGCCAGCAGCCAACCGGGAGAGGAAGGCGAGCAGTACTTC. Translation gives CASSQPGEEGEQYF.

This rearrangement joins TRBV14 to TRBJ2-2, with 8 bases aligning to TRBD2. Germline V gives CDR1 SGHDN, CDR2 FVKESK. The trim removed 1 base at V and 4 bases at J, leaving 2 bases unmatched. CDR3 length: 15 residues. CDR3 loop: CASSQVLAGTGELFF. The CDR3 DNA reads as TGTGCCAGCAGCCAAGTTCTAGCGGGCACCGGGGAGCTGTTTTTT. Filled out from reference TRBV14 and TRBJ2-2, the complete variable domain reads EAGVTQFPSHSVIEKGQTVTLRCDPISGHDNLYWYRRVMGKEIKFLLHFVKESKQDESGMPNNRFLAERTGGTYSTLKVQPAELEDSGVYFCASSQVLAGTGELFFGEGSRLTVL.

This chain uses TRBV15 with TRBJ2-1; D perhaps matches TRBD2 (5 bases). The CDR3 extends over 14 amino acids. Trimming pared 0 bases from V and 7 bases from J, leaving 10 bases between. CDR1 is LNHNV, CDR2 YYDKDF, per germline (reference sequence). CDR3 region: CATSREARRNEQFF. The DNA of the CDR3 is TGTGCCACCAGCAGAGAGGCCCGGAGGAATGAGCAGTTCTTC.

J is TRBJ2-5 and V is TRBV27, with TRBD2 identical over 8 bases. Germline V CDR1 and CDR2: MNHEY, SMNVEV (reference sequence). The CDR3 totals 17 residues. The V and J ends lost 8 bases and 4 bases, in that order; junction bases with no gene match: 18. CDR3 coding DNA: TGTGCCAGCCGGCTGTCAGCGGGAGATTTTCGGAGAGAGACCCAGTACTTC. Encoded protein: CASRLSAGDFRRETQYF.

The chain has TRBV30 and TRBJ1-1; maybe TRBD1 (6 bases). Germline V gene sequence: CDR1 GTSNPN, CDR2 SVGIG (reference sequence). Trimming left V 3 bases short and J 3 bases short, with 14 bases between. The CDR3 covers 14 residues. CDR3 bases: TGTGCCTGGAGGCATCACAGGGCGTACACTGAAGCTTTCTTT. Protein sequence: CAWRHHRAYTEAFF.

CDR3 region: CASSLERDLYEQYF. The CDR3 coding sequence is TGTGCCAGCAGCTTGGAACGGGATCTCTACGAGCAGTACTTC. This chain uses TRBV5-4 with TRBJ2-7; D is perhaps TRBD2 (5 bases). Trimming took off 0 bases at V and 3 bases at J, with 10 bases between the two ends. Germline V lookup: CDR1 SGHNT, CDR2 YYREEE (reference sequence). The CDR3 contains 14 residues.

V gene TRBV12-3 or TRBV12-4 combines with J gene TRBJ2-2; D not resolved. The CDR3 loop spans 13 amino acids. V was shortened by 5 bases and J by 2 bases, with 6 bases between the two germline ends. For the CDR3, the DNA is TGTGCCAGCAGTAAGGGTAACACCGGGGAGCTGTTTTTT. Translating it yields CASSKGNTGELFF.

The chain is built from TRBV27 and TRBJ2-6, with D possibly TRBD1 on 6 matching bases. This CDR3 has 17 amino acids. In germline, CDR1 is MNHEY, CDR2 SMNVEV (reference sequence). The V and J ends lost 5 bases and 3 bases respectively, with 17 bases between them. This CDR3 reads CASSPGQSLGGANVLTF. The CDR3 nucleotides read TGTGCCAGCAGTCCAGGACAGTCTTTAGGTGGGGCCAACGTCCTGACTTTC.

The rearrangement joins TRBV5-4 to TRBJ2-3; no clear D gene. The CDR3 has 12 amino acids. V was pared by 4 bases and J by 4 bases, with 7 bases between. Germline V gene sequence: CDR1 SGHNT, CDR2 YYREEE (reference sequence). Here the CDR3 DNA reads TGTGCCAGCAGCCATGCTCCAGATACGCAGTATTTT. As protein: CASSHAPDTQYF.

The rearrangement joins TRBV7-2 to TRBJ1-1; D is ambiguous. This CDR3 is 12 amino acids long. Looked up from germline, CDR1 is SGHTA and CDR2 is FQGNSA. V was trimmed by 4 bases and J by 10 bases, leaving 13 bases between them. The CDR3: CASSWTESGAFF. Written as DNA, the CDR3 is TGTGCCAGCAGCTGGACTGAAAGTGGAGCTTTCTTT.

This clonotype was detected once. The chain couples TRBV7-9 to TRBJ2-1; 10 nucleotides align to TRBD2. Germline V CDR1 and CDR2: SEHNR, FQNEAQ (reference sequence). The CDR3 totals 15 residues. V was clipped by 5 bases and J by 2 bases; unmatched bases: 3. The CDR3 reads CASSVTSGPYNEQFF. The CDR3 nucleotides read TGTGCCAGCAGCGTGACTAGCGGGCCCTACAATGAGCAGTTCTTC.

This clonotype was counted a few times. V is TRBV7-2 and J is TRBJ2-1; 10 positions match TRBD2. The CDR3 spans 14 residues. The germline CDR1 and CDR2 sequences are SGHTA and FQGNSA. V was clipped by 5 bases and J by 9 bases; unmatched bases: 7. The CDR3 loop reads CASSPSGRTIEQFF. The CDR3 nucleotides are TGTGCCAGCAGCCCTAGCGGGAGAACTATTGAGCAGTTCTTC.

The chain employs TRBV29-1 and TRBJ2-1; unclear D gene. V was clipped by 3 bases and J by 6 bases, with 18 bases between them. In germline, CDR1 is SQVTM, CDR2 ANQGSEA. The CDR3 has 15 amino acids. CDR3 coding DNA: TGCAGCGTTGATCTTTATGGTAGCTCCGGCAATGAGCAGTTCTTC. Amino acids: CSVDLYGSSGNEQFF.

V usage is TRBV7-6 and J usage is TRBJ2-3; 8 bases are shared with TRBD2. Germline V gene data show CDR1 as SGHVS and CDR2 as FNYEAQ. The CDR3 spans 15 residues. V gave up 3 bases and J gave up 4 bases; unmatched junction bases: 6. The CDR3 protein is CASSFQAGASDTQYF. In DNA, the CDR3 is TGTGCCAGCAGCTTTCAAGCGGGGGCGTCAGATACGCAGTATTTT.

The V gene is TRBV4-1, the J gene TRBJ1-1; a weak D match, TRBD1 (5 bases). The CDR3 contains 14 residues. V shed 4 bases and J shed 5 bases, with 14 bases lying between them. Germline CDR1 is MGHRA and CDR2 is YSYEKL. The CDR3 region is CASSPGLRGTEAFF. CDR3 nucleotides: TGCGCCAGCAGCCCGGGGCTCCGTGGGACTGAAGCTTTCTTT.

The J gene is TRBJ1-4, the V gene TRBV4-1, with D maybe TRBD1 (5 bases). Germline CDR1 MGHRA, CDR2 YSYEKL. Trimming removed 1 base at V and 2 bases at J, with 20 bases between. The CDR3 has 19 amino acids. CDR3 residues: CASSQGPGQGTATNEKLFF. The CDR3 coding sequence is TGCGCCAGCAGCCAAGGTCCCGGGCAGGGAACTGCCACTAATGAAAAACTGTTTTTT.

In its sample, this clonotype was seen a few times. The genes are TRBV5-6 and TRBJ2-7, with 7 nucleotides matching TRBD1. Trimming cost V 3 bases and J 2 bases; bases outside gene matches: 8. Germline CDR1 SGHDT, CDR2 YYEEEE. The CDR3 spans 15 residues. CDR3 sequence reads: CASSSPRDSPYEQYF. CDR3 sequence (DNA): TGTGCCAGCAGCTCCCCCCGGGACAGTCCCTACGAGCAGTACTTC.

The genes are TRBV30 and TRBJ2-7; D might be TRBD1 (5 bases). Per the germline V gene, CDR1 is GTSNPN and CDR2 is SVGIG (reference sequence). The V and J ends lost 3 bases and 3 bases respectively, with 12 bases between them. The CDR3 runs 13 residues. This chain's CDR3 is CAWREGVRYEQYF. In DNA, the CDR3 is TGTGCCTGGAGGGAAGGGGTACGCTACGAGCAGTACTTC.

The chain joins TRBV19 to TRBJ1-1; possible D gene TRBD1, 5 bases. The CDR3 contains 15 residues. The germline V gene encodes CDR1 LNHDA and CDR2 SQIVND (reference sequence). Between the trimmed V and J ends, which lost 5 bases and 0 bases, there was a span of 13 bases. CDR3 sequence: CASSPGPVMNTEAFF. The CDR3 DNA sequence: TGTGCCAGTAGTCCGGGACCCGTGATGAACACTGAAGCTTTCTTT.

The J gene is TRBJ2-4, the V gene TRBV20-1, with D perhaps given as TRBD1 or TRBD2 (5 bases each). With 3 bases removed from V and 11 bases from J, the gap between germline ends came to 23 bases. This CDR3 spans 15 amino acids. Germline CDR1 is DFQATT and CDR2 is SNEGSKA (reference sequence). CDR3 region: CSARRATEGELVQYF. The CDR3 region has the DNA TGCAGTGCTAGGAGGGCGACGGAAGGGGAACTCGTTCAGTACTTC.

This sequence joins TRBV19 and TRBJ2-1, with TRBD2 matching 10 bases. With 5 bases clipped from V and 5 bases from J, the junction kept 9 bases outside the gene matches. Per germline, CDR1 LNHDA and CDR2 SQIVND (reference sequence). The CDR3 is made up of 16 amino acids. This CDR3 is CASSGPGLAPHNEQFF. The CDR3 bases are TGTGCCAGTAGTGGACCGGGACTAGCGCCCCACAATGAGCAGTTCTTC. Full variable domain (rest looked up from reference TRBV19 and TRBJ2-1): DGGITQSPKYLFRKEGQNVTLSCEQNLNHDAMYWYRQDPGQGLRLIYYSQIVNDFQKGDIAEGYSVSREKKESFPLTVTSAQKNPTAFYLCASSGPGLAPHNEQFFGPGTRLTVL.

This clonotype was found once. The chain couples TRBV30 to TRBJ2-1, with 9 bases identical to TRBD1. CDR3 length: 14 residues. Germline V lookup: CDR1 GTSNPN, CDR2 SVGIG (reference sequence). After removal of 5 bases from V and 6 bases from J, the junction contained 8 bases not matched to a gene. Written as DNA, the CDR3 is TGTGCCTGGGCGGACAGGGGAGAGATCAATGAGCAGTTCTTC. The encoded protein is CAWADRGEINEQFF.